This T cell receptor beta chain was sequenced for a study of STAT3 mutations in large granular lymphocyte leukemia. The CDR3 is 15 residues long. Germline V CDR1 and CDR2: SGHRS, YFSETQ. The V and J ends lost 4 bases and 1 base, in that order; junction bases with no gene match: 6. With regard to this clone: Antigen specificity is unknown.

Study-wide results and limits: No sample exists from the first appearance of each clone. A small but highly pathogenic clone may have been missed. In T-cell large granular lymphocyte leukemia, about half of patients showed multiple immunodominant subclonotypes. Variable sampling intervals and differing treatment regimens complicated linking therapy response to TCR clonal burden changes. In about 30% of the 18 patients, new TCR clonotypes emerged after therapy.

Assay used: immunoSEQ multiplex PCR; TCRdb lists only in-frame clones, some missing. The sample yields roughly 13,000 clones, about 90% seen once. The V gene is TRBV5-1, the J gene TRBJ2-5; TRBD1 aligns across 8 bases. The sequenced sample consisted of PBMCs. This TCR was recovered from a human donor with T large granular lymphocyte leukemia. Some clones in this sample may be carry-over from other donors' samples. The CDR3 protein is CASSPGGRGQETQYF. CDR3 in DNA: TGCGCCAGCAGCCCAGGGGGCCGGGGCCAAGAGACCCAGTACTTC.